This TCR beta chain was recorded in a study of T cell repertoires in cytomegalovirus infection. About the study: HLA-B-restricted CMV epitopes that are well studied were used alongside recently identified HLA-C-restricted ones. Based on public TCR beta signatures, there were indications of CMV infection and of a matching HLA type.

Study-level results: Across the ex vivo response, the dominant clonotypes were HLA-C-restricted CMV-specific TCR beta clonotypes. Cumulative public TCR beta family frequency identified CMV carriers with the relevant HLA.

CDR1 is MNHNY, CDR2 SVGAGI, per germline (reference sequence). CDR3 size: 13 residues. V was trimmed by 6 bases and J by 3 bases, leaving 8 bases between them. From the reads, TCRdb called clonotypes with MiXCR, one entry per CDR3 protein. The top ten hold approximately 60% of the sample, which has about 220,000 distinct CDR3 sequences, less than 50% seen once. Remarks on this clonotype: Its cognate antigen is unknown.

The source was CD8+ T cells from cultured PBMCs, collected from culture after CMV antigen stimulation. This sequence was found in a human donor in good health (CMV status not recorded). Some clones in this sample may be carry-over from other donors' samples. The chain combines TRBV6-6 with TRBJ2-2; D gene unclear. CDR3 residues: CASSPWDTGELFF. The CDR3 coding sequence is TGTGCCAGCAGCCCATGGGACACCGGGGAGCTGTTTTTT.